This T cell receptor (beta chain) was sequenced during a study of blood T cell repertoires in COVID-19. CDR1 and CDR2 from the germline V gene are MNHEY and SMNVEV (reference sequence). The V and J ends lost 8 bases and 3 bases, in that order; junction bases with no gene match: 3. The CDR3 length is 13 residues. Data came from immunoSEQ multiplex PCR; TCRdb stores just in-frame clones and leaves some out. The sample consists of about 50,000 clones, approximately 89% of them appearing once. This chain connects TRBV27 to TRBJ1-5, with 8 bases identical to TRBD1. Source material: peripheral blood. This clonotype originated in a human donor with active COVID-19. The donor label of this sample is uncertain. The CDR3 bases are TGTGCCAGCGCGGACAGGGCCAATCAGCCCCAGCATTTT. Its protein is CASADRANQPQHF.